This T cell receptor (beta chain) was found in a study of blood T cell repertoires in COVID-19 (dated by TCRdb to 2018 to 2020). Describing the broader study: Collaborator samples came from the United States, Italy and Spain and covered acute and convalescent phases of COVID-19. The prospective study material was composed of cDNA or gDNA derived from T cells, B-cell-depleted T cells, or PBMCs. Subjects who had been exposed to COVID-19, were actively infected with it, or had recovered from it provided the deeply sampled blood TCRbeta repertoires that made up the dataset. The repertoires were made available in a free public database intended to serve as a resource for research on the immune response to SARS-CoV-2. Samples came from the ongoing ImmuneRACE study (first 160 participants) plus 1,254 subjects from 6 global collaborators. Nearly every sample came with metadata listing a de-identified subject ID, COVID-19 status, age in years and sex. HLA class I and class II types, where available, came from metadata supplied by the sample provider rather than from assay-based typing.

TCRbeta CDR3 regions were amplified from genomic DNA using the immunoSEQ Assay, a bias-controlled multiplex PCR. The source study handled its data this way. The number of nucleated cells in each sample was estimated by amplification of reference gene primers within the assay. To quantify the absolute abundance of each unique TCRbeta CDR3 rearrangement, sequence reads were collapsed and filtered. For each sample, productive Simpson clonality was calculated as the square root of Simpson's diversity index over productive rearrangements. The immuneACCESS repertoire file appears here via TCRdb, limited to in-frame rearrangements. These files lack a portion of the clones; in checked studies, under half of the deficit traces to unresolved V genes, and the cause of the others is not known. The V and J calls and the clone size are those of that table, but D and trimming were determined from the DNA. The sample profile shows a few hundred thousand clones; about 92% of them were found once. The ten largest make up less than 20% of the sample.

This clone occurred once. Its antigen is still unknown. Base qualities are not recorded, but no much larger clone differs from it by a single base. General study outcomes and caveats: How much clinical and demographic metadata was included differed by source and by participant, and the metadata was provided uncurated.

As encoded in the germline V gene (reference sequence), CDR1 is MNHNY while CDR2 is SVGAGI. At the junction V is shortened by 1 base and J by 8 bases, with 5 bases in between. The CDR3 starts with the cysteine, ends with the phenylalanine, and has 11 residues. Only the CDR3 DNA is retained, 33 bases long and in frame from the first base. Participants in the prospective study were enrolled through a virtual design, were aged about 18 to 90 years, and lived in under 25 United States geographic areas. To assign participants to cohorts, the prospective study relied on clinical history that participants themselves reported in a screening survey and a study questionnaire. ImmuneRACE Cohort 3 recovered participants were defined by two consecutive negative NP/OP PCR tests, healthcare professional clearance, or symptom resolution. Each participant in the prospective study had whole blood, serum and a nasopharyngeal or oropharyngeal swab collected by mobile phlebotomists. Participants in the prospective study had the option to provide additional blood draws and questionnaires over a roughly two-month period. Prospective study blood samples were shipped either frozen or at room temperature before DNA extraction.

The clonotype comes from a woman between 25 and 40 years old who had recovered from COVID-19. The chain links TRBV6-6 with TRBJ1-2; the D gene cannot be resolved reliably. Input material: PBMCs or T cells enriched from blood (not recorded which). The nucleotides are TGTGCCAGCAGTTACTACAGAGGCTACACCTTC. Translated, this gives CASSYYRGYTF.